This TCR beta chain derives from a study of blood T cell repertoires in COVID-19. The overall study: Acute-phase and convalescent COVID-19 samples originated in the United States, Italy and Spain. The analysed material was cDNA or gDNA that came from T cells, B-cell-depleted T cells, or PBMCs.

The CDR3 totals 15 residues. J gave up 8 bases and V 3 bases, and 7 bases lay outside the gene matches. Germline loops: CDR1 MNHEY, CDR2 SMNVEV (reference sequence). Original methodology: Counts of nucleated cells, estimated from reference gene primer amplification, were obtained. Here immunoSEQ multiplex PCR was the method, and the copy in TCRdb shows in-frame clones only, minus some. The V and J calls and clone size are taken from that table; D and trimming were inferred from the DNA. This sample yields about 76,000 clones, of which 80% are seen a single time; approximately 12% belongs to the top ten.

The clonotype comes from a human donor in a cohort sampled during active COVID-19. Sequenced sample: peripheral blood. The genes are TRBV27 and TRBJ1-2, with 12 bases identical to TRBD1. The CDR3 DNA is TGTGCCAGCAGTTTGGGACAGGGGGCTTTCATCGGCTACACCTTC. As protein: CASSLGQGAFIGYTF.